These T cell receptor beta chains were read from a single sample in a study of T cell responses to AZD1222 COVID-19 vaccine. The table came from immunoSEQ multiplex PCR; TCRdb's copy has only in-frame clones and leaves some out. The sample consists of roughly 93,000 clones, roughly 87% of them appearing once. Source: peripheral blood, taken on day 0 of AZD1222 vaccination. The source of these receptors is an adult in good health. Each CDR3 is given with its conserved first and last residue. The order of the fields is D gene, V gene, clone size, J gene, CDR3 DNA, CDR3 protein. The D gene is left open where the match is weak. The listing skips clone size in some rows; elsewhere it reads once, few, many or a size class.

-,TRBV19,-,TRBJ1-2,TGTGCCAGTAGCCCGGGACAACGGGGCTACACCTTC,CASSPGQRGYTF
-,TRBV29-1,-,TRBJ1-2,TGCAGCGCCGTAACCTCAGGAGCAAGTGGCTACACCTTC,CSAVTSGASGYTF
-,TRBV28,once,TRBJ1-4,TGTGCCAGCAGTTGGCAAAAACTGTTTTTT,CASSWQKLFF
-,TRBV5-8,-,TRBJ1-3,TGTGCCAGCAGTGGGGTATTATCCGGAAACACCATATATTTT,CASSGVLSGNTIYF
TRBD2,TRBV7-9,-,TRBJ2-1,TGTGCCAGCAGCTCCCGCGGGGGGCGGGGGACGAGCTCCTACAATGAGCAGTTCTTC,CASSSRGGRGTSSYNEQFF
-,TRBV7-3,-,TRBJ2-3,TGTGCCAGCAGCGCCACGGGGGCCGCTGGCACAGATACGCAGTATTTT,CASSATGAAGTDTQYF
TRBD1,TRBV7-2,-,TRBJ1-2,TGTGCCAGCAGCCTCACCGGACAGGCCGACTATGGCTACACCTTC,CASSLTGQADYGYTF
TRBD1,TRBV11-1,-,TRBJ1-1,TGTGCCAGCAGCCCAGAAAGGGGGCGGACTGAAGCTTTCTTT,CASSPERGRTEAFF
TRBD1,TRBV18,-,TRBJ1-2,TGTGCCAGCTCTCCCGGACAGGTTTATGGCTGCACCTTC,CASSPGQVYGCTF
-,TRBV5-4,-,TRBJ1-6,TGTGCCAGCAGCTTGACGGGTTATTCACCCCTCCACTTT,CASSLTGYSPLHF
TRBD1,TRBV9,-,TRBJ2-2,TGTGCCAGCAGCGCCTGGGACAGGGCCCCCGGGGAGCTGTTTTTT,CASSAWDRAPGELFF
-,TRBV2,-,TRBJ1-1,TGTGCCAGCACACAGGGCAGGTCTGAAGCTTTCTTT,CASTQGRSEAFF
TRBD1,TRBV2,-,TRBJ1-5,TGTGCCAGCAATAGACAGGGGAAGGAGCCCCAGCATTTT,CASNRQGKEPQHF
TRBD1,TRBV19,-,TRBJ1-1,TGTGCCAGTAGTGTGACAGGGGCCTCGAACACTGAAGCTTTCTTT,CASSVTGASNTEAFF
-,TRBV3-1/TRBV3-2,-,TRBJ2-3,TGTGCCAGCAGCCACCGGGACCCAAGCACAGATACGCAGTATTTT,CASSHRDPSTDTQYF
-,TRBV7-2,-,TRBJ2-7,TGTGCCAGCAGCTATTCCTCCTACGAGCAGTACTTC,CASSYSSYEQYF
TRBD2,TRBV13,-,TRBJ2-5,TGTGCCAGCAGCTTATTGGCGGGGGGGTTGTACCAAGAGACCCAGTACTTC,CASSLLAGGLYQETQYF
-,TRBV6-5,once,TRBJ2-7,TGTGCCAGCAGTTACTCGTCGGGGGTCGAGCAGTACTTC,CASSYSSGVEQYF
-,TRBV29-1,-,TRBJ1-1,TGCAGCGTTGGGTCTAGGGGGAACACTGAAGCTTTCTTT,CSVGSRGNTEAFF
-,TRBV5-6,-,TRBJ2-7,TGTGCCAGCAGCTTGGAGGCCGACGAGCAGTACTTC,CASSLEADEQYF
-,TRBV28,-,TRBJ1-1,TGTGCCAGCAGCCCGCCAGGCCCGAACACTGAAGCTTTCTTT,CASSPPGPNTEAFF
-,TRBV29-1,-,TRBJ1-1,TGCAGCGTTGAACGGCTGATGAACACTGAAGCTTTCTTT,CSVERLMNTEAFF
TRBD1,TRBV5-8,-,TRBJ1-5,TGTGCCAGCAGTTTGGGACAGGGGAGCAATCAGCCCCAGCATTTT,CASSLGQGSNQPQHF
-,TRBV24-1,-,TRBJ1-4,TGTGCCACCAGTGATCCCCCGTACGGACTGACCCCTTTT,CATSDPPYGLTPF
-,TRBV10-3,once,TRBJ1-1,TGTGCCATCAGTGCCGGATCTGAAGCTTTCTTT,CAISAGSEAFF
-,TRBV5-6,-,TRBJ2-1,TGTGCCAGCAGCTTGGTTGGGGGGGGCTGGCAGTTCTTC,CASSLVGGGWQFF
-,TRBV30,-,TRBJ1-2,TGTGCCTGGAGTAACGGGAACTATGGCTACACCTTC,CAWSNGNYGYTF
-,TRBV7-8,-,TRBJ2-7,TGTGCCAGCAGCTTAGAGGGGGGCCCGACCTACGAGCAGTACTTC,CASSLEGGPTYEQYF
-,TRBV5-1,few,TRBJ2-3,TGCGCCAGCATCCCGACCTGGGGGTCAGATACGCAGTATTTT,CASIPTWGSDTQYF
-,TRBV6-5,-,TRBJ1-1,TGTGCCAGCAGTTACTCGTTTATGAACACTGAAGCTTTCTTT,CASSYSFMNTEAFF
TRBD1,TRBV19,-,TRBJ2-7,TGTGCCAGTACCGAAAGATGGGGGACAGGGGGTAACGAGCAGTACTTC,CASTERWGTGGNEQYF
TRBD2,TRBV4-3,-,TRBJ2-5,TGCGCCAGCAGCCTCCGGACTAGCGGGGGGGCCGTGGAGACCCAGTACTTC,CASSLRTSGGAVETQYF
-,TRBV10-1,once,TRBJ1-5,TGCGCCAGCAGTGAGTCTATAGGTCAGCCCCAGCATTTT,CASSESIGQPQHF
-,TRBV5-8,-,TRBJ1-5,TGTGCCAGCAGCTCAGTAAGGGGGGTCCAGCCCCAGCATTTT,CASSSVRGVQPQHF
-,TRBV30,-,TRBJ1-4,TGTGCCTGGAGTGTACTGGGTAGGAGTGAGGAAAAACTGTTTTTT,CAWSVLGRSEEKLFF
-,TRBV6-5,once,TRBJ1-5,TGTGCCAGCAGATCCGGGGCTTCTGGTCAGCCCCAGCATTTT,CASRSGASGQPQHF
TRBD2,TRBV7-9,-,TRBJ2-1,TGTGCCAGCAGCCACTCACTAGCGGGTTGGGATGAGCAGTTCTTC,CASSHSLAGWDEQFF
TRBD2,TRBV7-9,-,TRBJ2-3,TGTGCCAGCAGCCCCAGCGGGGGGGGGTCAGATACGCAGTATTTT,CASSPSGGGSDTQYF
TRBD2,TRBV7-2,-,TRBJ2-1,TGTGCCAGCACCCCGGGACTAGTTAACAATGAGCAGTTCTTC,CASTPGLVNNEQFF
-,TRBV5-1,-,TRBJ2-3,TGCGCCAGCGGGATGAACAGGGTTTCAGATACGCAGTATTTT,CASGMNRVSDTQYF
-,TRBV7-2,once,TRBJ2-7,TGTGCCAGCAGCTTCGACACCTACGAGCAGTACTTC,CASSFDTYEQYF
TRBD1,TRBV2,-,TRBJ1-6,TGTGCCAGGGGGGGACAGGAGGATTATAATTCACCCCTCCACTTT,CARGGQEDYNSPLHF